A selection of T cell receptor beta chains follows, all from one sample in a study of beta chain features in type 1 diabetes. Only in-frame clones appear in the TCRdb table, and some are missing; sequencing was by immunoSEQ multiplex PCR. This sample has some 660,000 clones; 11% to 15% occur once, and the top ten carry approximately 0.043%. The specimen sequenced was naive CD4+ T cells from blood. These receptors were collected from a young man with type 1 diabetes. Each CDR3 is given with its conserved first and last residue. Each record gives: V gene, clone size, D gene, J gene, CDR3 DNA, CDR3 protein. A D gene is named only where the DNA matches it firmly. The listing skips clone size in some rows; elsewhere it reads once, few, many or a size class.

V gene: TRBV7-9
clone size: few
D gene: .
J gene: TRBJ2-3
CDR3 DNA: TGTGCCACAGATACGCAGTATTTT
CDR3 protein: CATDTQYF

V gene: TRBV7-9
clone size: few
D gene: .
J gene: TRBJ1-2
CDR3 DNA: TGTGCCAGCAGCTTAATAATGGAAGACCGGGGCTACACCTTC
CDR3 protein: CASSLIMEDRGYTF

V gene: TRBV4-3
clone size: .
D gene: .
J gene: TRBJ1-2
CDR3 DNA: TGCGCCAGCAGCCAAGAGAGGGCTGCTAACTATGGCTACACCTTC
CDR3 protein: CASSQERAANYGYTF

V gene: TRBV2
clone size: .
D gene: TRBD1
J gene: TRBJ2-2
CDR3 DNA: TGTGCCAGCAGCGTTGGACAGGGGAACACCGGGGAGCTGTTTTTT
CDR3 protein: CASSVGQGNTGELFF

V gene: TRBV29-1
clone size: .
D gene: .
J gene: TRBJ2-7
CDR3 DNA: TGCAGCGTTGGGGAGTACGAGCAGTACTTC
CDR3 protein: CSVGEYEQYF

V gene: TRBV10-3
clone size: .
D gene: TRBD2
J gene: TRBJ2-1
CDR3 DNA: TGTGCCATCAGCCCGGTTAGCGGGAATGGGGACAATGAGCAGTTCTTC
CDR3 protein: CAISPVSGNGDNEQFF

V gene: TRBV15
clone size: .
D gene: TRBD2
J gene: TRBJ2-7
CDR3 DNA: TGTGCCACCAGCAGAGCCGGGACTAGCGGACTCGGGCAGTACTTC
CDR3 protein: CATSRAGTSGLGQYF

V gene: TRBV28
clone size: .
D gene: .
J gene: TRBJ2-7
CDR3 DNA: TGTGCCTCATTGAAGACAGGAGGATCCTACGAGCAGTACTTC
CDR3 protein: CASLKTGGSYEQYF

V gene: TRBV19
clone size: few
D gene: TRBD1
J gene: TRBJ2-5
CDR3 DNA: TGTGCCAGTAGTATCACGACAGGGGCAGGGGAGACCCAGTACTTC
CDR3 protein: CASSITTGAGETQYF

V gene: TRBV9
clone size: few
D gene: .
J gene: TRBJ2-3
CDR3 DNA: TGTGCCAGCAGCGTAAGTAGCACAGATACGCAGTATTTT
CDR3 protein: CASSVSSTDTQYF

V gene: TRBV5-1
clone size: .
D gene: TRBD1
J gene: TRBJ2-1
CDR3 DNA: TGCGCCAGCAGCTACGGACAGGGTTCCAATGAGCAGTTCTTC
CDR3 protein: CASSYGQGSNEQFF

V gene: TRBV23-1
clone size: few
D gene: TRBD2
J gene: TRBJ2-6
CDR3 DNA: TGCGCCAGCAGTCAGGCGGGGGGCGAATCTGGGGCCAACGTCCTGACTTTC
CDR3 protein: CASSQAGGESGANVLTF

V gene: TRBV30
clone size: .
D gene: .
J gene: TRBJ1-5
CDR3 DNA: TGTGCCTGGAGTTCCGGACAGAATCAGCCCCAGCATTTT
CDR3 protein: CAWSSGQNQPQHF

V gene: TRBV28
clone size: few
D gene: .
J gene: TRBJ2-7
CDR3 DNA: TGTGCCAGCGGAGGGAATTCCTACGAGCAGTACTTC
CDR3 protein: CASGGNSYEQYF

V gene: TRBV14
clone size: few
D gene: .
J gene: TRBJ2-5
CDR3 DNA: TGTGCCAGCAGCCAGAATTGGGCCAAGGAGACCCAGTACTTC
CDR3 protein: CASSQNWAKETQYF

V gene: TRBV4-2
clone size: .
D gene: .
J gene: TRBJ2-1
CDR3 DNA: TGTGCCAGCAGCCCGCGTGGGGCTTACAATGAGCAGTTCTTC
CDR3 protein: CASSPRGAYNEQFF

V gene: TRBV4-1
clone size: .
D gene: .
J gene: TRBJ2-7
CDR3 DNA: TGCGCCAGCAGCCAGGCGCTCGCAGGGAGTAATTACGAGCAGTACTTC
CDR3 protein: CASSQALAGSNYEQYF

V gene: TRBV20-1
clone size: .
D gene: .
J gene: TRBJ2-7
CDR3 DNA: TGCAGTGCTAGGATTTGGGACGAGCAGTACTTC
CDR3 protein: CSARIWDEQYF

V gene: TRBV19
clone size: .
D gene: .
J gene: TRBJ1-3
CDR3 DNA: TGTGCCAGTAAGGGACGCTTCTCTGGAAACACCATATATTTT
CDR3 protein: CASKGRFSGNTIYF

V gene: TRBV6-6
clone size: .
D gene: .
J gene: TRBJ1-5
CDR3 DNA: TGTGCCAGCACCGGTCAGTCAGGGAGCAATCAGCCCCAGCATTTT
CDR3 protein: CASTGQSGSNQPQHF

V gene: TRBV4-2
clone size: .
D gene: TRBD2
J gene: TRBJ2-3
CDR3 DNA: TGTGCCAGCAGCCAAGGACTAGCGGGAAATACAGATACGCAGTATTTT
CDR3 protein: CASSQGLAGNTDTQYF

V gene: TRBV5-1
clone size: few
D gene: .
J gene: TRBJ2-5
CDR3 DNA: TGCGCCAGCAGCCCTATGCTGACAGGGGACTACCTACCCCAGTACTTC
CDR3 protein: CASSPMLTGDYLPQYF

V gene: TRBV5-1
clone size: few
D gene: TRBD1
J gene: TRBJ1-4
CDR3 DNA: TGCGCCAGCAAGGGGACAGGGCCTGAAAAACTGTTTTTT
CDR3 protein: CASKGTGPEKLFF

V gene: TRBV9
clone size: .
D gene: .
J gene: TRBJ1-1
CDR3 DNA: TGTGCCAGCAGCGTAGGGCGGGGAAGTCGCACTGAAGCTTTCTTT
CDR3 protein: CASSVGRGSRTEAFF

V gene: TRBV15
clone size: .
D gene: .
J gene: TRBJ1-5
CDR3 DNA: TGTGCCACCAGCAGTGACCGGGTTCTTCAGCCCCAGCATTTT
CDR3 protein: CATSSDRVLQPQHF

V gene: TRBV9
clone size: few
D gene: .
J gene: TRBJ1-6
CDR3 DNA: TGTGCCAGCAGCGTATCAGGGAATAATTCACCCCTCCACTTT
CDR3 protein: CASSVSGNNSPLHF

V gene: TRBV4-1
clone size: .
D gene: TRBD1
J gene: TRBJ1-2
CDR3 DNA: TGCGCCAGCAGCCCCGGACAGGCGTTTGGCTATGGCTACACCTTC
CDR3 protein: CASSPGQAFGYGYTF

V gene: TRBV2
clone size: .
D gene: .
J gene: TRBJ2-3
CDR3 DNA: TGTGCCAGCAGGCAACAGGGACCCACAGATACGCAGTATTTT
CDR3 protein: CASRQQGPTDTQYF

V gene: TRBV30
clone size: few
D gene: .
J gene: TRBJ1-2
CDR3 DNA: TGTGCCCGCGTCTCTGGGGCCCGAGGGGGCTACACCTTC
CDR3 protein: CARVSGARGGYTF

V gene: TRBV5-1
clone size: few
D gene: TRBD2
J gene: TRBJ2-3
CDR3 DNA: TGCGCCAGTCAACCGGGACTACGATTACCAGATACGCAGTATTTT
CDR3 protein: CASQPGLRLPDTQYF

V gene: TRBV30
clone size: .
D gene: TRBD1
J gene: TRBJ2-2
CDR3 DNA: TGTGCCTGGAGTTCGGGACAGACTTATAACACCGGGGAGCTGTTTTTT
CDR3 protein: CAWSSGQTYNTGELFF

V gene: TRBV5-4
clone size: few
D gene: .
J gene: TRBJ2-2
CDR3 DNA: TGTGCCACCAGTTGGGACTGGAACACCGGGGAGCTGTTTTTT
CDR3 protein: CATSWDWNTGELFF

V gene: TRBV19
clone size: few
D gene: TRBD2
J gene: TRBJ2-2
CDR3 DNA: TGTGCCAGTAGATTAGCGGGAGGGCCGGAGGAGCTGTTTTTT
CDR3 protein: CASRLAGGPEELFF

V gene: TRBV11-2
clone size: few
D gene: .
J gene: TRBJ2-3
CDR3 DNA: TGTGCCAGCAGCTTACCGGACGCTCATACGCAGTATTTT
CDR3 protein: CASSLPDAHTQYF

V gene: TRBV4-3
clone size: few
D gene: TRBD2
J gene: TRBJ2-7
CDR3 DNA: TGCGCCAGCAGCCAAGGGTGGGAGGGGCGTTACGAGCAGTACTTC
CDR3 protein: CASSQGWEGRYEQYF

V gene: TRBV11-1
clone size: few
D gene: .
J gene: TRBJ2-2
CDR3 DNA: TGTGCCAGCAGCACTAGTCTTGGACAGCTAAACACCGGGGAGCTGTTTTTT
CDR3 protein: CASSTSLGQLNTGELFF

V gene: TRBV7-2
clone size: few
D gene: .
J gene: TRBJ1-6
CDR3 DNA: TGTGCCAGCAGCGGACGACAGGAGGGTTCACCCCTCCACTTT
CDR3 protein: CASSGRQEGSPLHF

V gene: TRBV11-3
clone size: .
D gene: TRBD1
J gene: TRBJ2-3
CDR3 DNA: TGTGCCAGCAGCCCCGGACAGGGGGGAGATACGCAGTATTTT
CDR3 protein: CASSPGQGGDTQYF

V gene: TRBV27
clone size: .
D gene: .
J gene: TRBJ1-1
CDR3 DNA: TGTGCCAGCAGTTTCAGGGAATACACTGAAGCTTTCTTT
CDR3 protein: CASSFREYTEAFF

V gene: TRBV18
clone size: few
D gene: .
J gene: TRBJ2-6
CDR3 DNA: TGTGCCAGCTCACCACCGGCCGGGGCCAACGTCCTGACTTTC
CDR3 protein: CASSPPAGANVLTF

V gene: TRBV29-1
clone size: .
D gene: .
J gene: TRBJ1-1
CDR3 DNA: TGCAGCGTTGGCGTCCGGGGGGCCACCACTGAAGCTTTCTTT
CDR3 protein: CSVGVRGATTEAFF

V gene: TRBV11-1
clone size: .
D gene: TRBD1
J gene: TRBJ2-1
CDR3 DNA: TGTGCCAGCAGTCAGGGGGCACAGAATGAGCAGTTCTTC
CDR3 protein: CASSQGAQNEQFF

V gene: TRBV7-9
clone size: few
D gene: TRBD1
J gene: TRBJ2-7
CDR3 DNA: TGTGCCAGCAGCCTAGACAGGGGCTCCTACGAGCAGTACTTC
CDR3 protein: CASSLDRGSYEQYF

V gene: TRBV6-5
clone size: few
D gene: .
J gene: TRBJ2-3
CDR3 DNA: TGTGCCAGCAGCAAGGGGAGGGATACGCAGTATTTT
CDR3 protein: CASSKGRDTQYF

V gene: TRBV2
clone size: few
D gene: TRBD1
J gene: TRBJ2-1
CDR3 DNA: TGTGCCAGGGGACAGGGGTCTTACAATGAGCAGTTCTTC
CDR3 protein: CARGQGSYNEQFF

V gene: TRBV6-6
clone size: .
D gene: .
J gene: TRBJ1-5
CDR3 DNA: TGTGCCAGCACGACGGACCTAAATCAGCCCCAGCATTTT
CDR3 protein: CASTTDLNQPQHF

V gene: TRBV30
clone size: few
D gene: .
J gene: TRBJ2-1
CDR3 DNA: TGTGCCACAAGTGGACTTTACAATGAGCAGTTCTTC
CDR3 protein: CATSGLYNEQFF

V gene: TRBV7-9
clone size: .
D gene: TRBD1
J gene: TRBJ2-1
CDR3 DNA: TGTGCCAGCAGCTCCCGGGACAGGGGAACCAATGAGCAGTTCTTC
CDR3 protein: CASSSRDRGTNEQFF

V gene: TRBV7-3
clone size: .
D gene: .
J gene: TRBJ1-2
CDR3 DNA: TGTGCCAGCAGCTTACGGTCAGGGGATGGCTACACCTTC
CDR3 protein: CASSLRSGDGYTF

V gene: TRBV6-8
clone size: few
D gene: .
J gene: TRBJ1-4
CDR3 DNA: TGTGCCAGCAGCCCCGGAGACATGGTTCGTAATGAAAAACTGTTTTTT
CDR3 protein: CASSPGDMVRNEKLFF

V gene: TRBV19
clone size: .
D gene: .
J gene: TRBJ2-7
CDR3 DNA: TGTGCCAGTAGTCGGGGAGGAGGGGCCTACGAGCAGTACTTC
CDR3 protein: CASSRGGGAYEQYF

V gene: TRBV11-1
clone size: .
D gene: .
J gene: TRBJ1-1
CDR3 DNA: TGTGCCAGCAGCTCACCAGGGAGAAAAACTGAAGCTTTCTTT
CDR3 protein: CASSSPGRKTEAFF

V gene: TRBV7-2
clone size: few
D gene: .
J gene: TRBJ2-3
CDR3 DNA: TGTGCCAGCAGCCGGGACTGGGGAGATACGCAGTATTTT
CDR3 protein: CASSRDWGDTQYF

V gene: TRBV7-9
clone size: few
D gene: .
J gene: TRBJ2-2
CDR3 DNA: TGTGCCAGCAAACGACAGCCCTTTGAAGGGGAGCTGTTTTTT
CDR3 protein: CASKRQPFEGELFF

V gene: TRBV10-3
clone size: few
D gene: .
J gene: TRBJ1-2
CDR3 DNA: TGTGCCATCAGTGAGTCGAAATGGGAGGCTAACTATGGCTACACCTTC
CDR3 protein: CAISESKWEANYGYTF